These 18 T cell receptor beta chains share one sample of origin, sequenced in a study of regulatory T cells in long-lasting Graves disease. Combining iRepertoire HTBI primers with Arm-PCR of CDR3 regions, the authors built TCR beta libraries. TCRdb recomputed calls from the multiplex PCR reads with MiXCR, one row per CDR3 protein. The sample records 300,000 to 400,000 distinct CDR3 sequences, roughly 17% being singletons. Time point described: newly diagnosed GD, antithyroid drugs for less than 3 months. Following extraction of RNA from PBMCs, that RNA was used to make the TCR library. This sample also belongs to another study, concerning T cells in Graves' hyperthyroidism and ophthalmopathy.

This specimen consisted of peripheral blood mononuclear cells (PBMCs), obtained at new diagnosis, from a patient treated with antithyroid drugs. The origin of the receptors is a man between 35 and 55 years old with Graves disease.

This clonotype was detected ten times or more. The CDR3 bases are TGTGCCAGCAGCTTAGCCCAATCTTTCAGCGACGGCACCGGGGAGCTGTTTTTT. Translated, it gives CASSLAQSFSDGTGELFF. This chain joins TRBV11-2 and TRBJ2-2; D uncertain. Germline CDR1 SGHAT, CDR2 FQNNGV. The CDR3 is made up of 18 amino acids. Trimming took off 1 base at V and 4 bases at J, with 19 bases between the two ends.

This sequence joins TRBV2 and TRBJ2-5; TRBD1 matches at 8 bases. Looked up from germline, CDR1 is SNHLY and CDR2 is FYNNEI. V gave up 5 bases and J gave up 5 bases; unmatched junction bases: 7. There are 14 residues in the CDR3. The CDR3 nucleotides are TGTGCCAGCAGTCAAGGACAGGGTACCGAGACCCAGTACTTC. It translates to CASSQGQGTETQYF.

This clonotype has a count of ten or more. The J gene is TRBJ2-5, the V gene TRBV28, with TRBD2 as a possible D gene (5 bases). The CDR3 totals 13 residues. Looked up from germline, CDR1 is MDHEN and CDR2 is SYDVKM. Deletions cut 8 bases from V and 1 base from J, with 11 bases between. Here the CDR3 reads CASGQDSQETQYF. Here the CDR3 DNA reads TGTGCCAGCGGCCAGGACTCCCAAGAGACCCAGTACTTC.

Many counts were recorded for this clonotype. The V gene is TRBV27, the J gene TRBJ2-2; weak D call: TRBD2 (7 bases). Germline V gene lookup returns CDR1 MNHEY and CDR2 SMNVEV (reference sequence). Trimming shortened V by 7 bases and J by 0 bases, and 15 bases separated the two germline ends. CDR3 length: 16 amino acids. Here the CDR3 DNA reads TGTGCCAGCACGCAAGCGGGACACTCGAACACCGGGGAGCTGTTTTTT. Protein sequence: CASTQAGHSNTGELFF.

This clonotype was recorded at least ten times. Relative to the germline gene, one junction end is altered; a read error may explain this. The genes are TRBV5-1 and TRBJ1-2; D possibly corresponds to TRBD1 (6 bases). Germline V lookup: CDR1 SGHRS, CDR2 YFSETQ. The CDR3 sequence is 13 residues long. CDR3 in DNA: TGTGCCAGCACCCTCAGGGGCATCTATGGCTACACCTTC. Protein product: CASTLRGIYGYTF.

This clonotype was seen repeatedly, ten times or more. The chain couples TRBV6-1 to TRBJ1-4; D gene uncertain. The CDR3 runs 16 residues. V was cut by 5 bases and J by 0 bases, with 13 bases left in between. Per the germline V gene, CDR1 is MNHNS and CDR2 is SASEGT. The CDR3 sequence: CASSHRRYSTNEKLFF. The DNA for the CDR3 is TGTGCCAGCAGTCACCGGAGGTATTCAACTAATGAAAAACTGTTTTTT.

This clonotype was detected many times. The chain employs TRBV18 and TRBJ2-5; the match to TRBD1 covers 8 bases. The CDR3 is 16 amino acids. V dropped 0 bases and J dropped 5; count of bases not matched to a gene: 8. Per the germline V gene, CDR1 is KGHSH and CDR2 is LQKENI. The CDR3 bases are TGTGCCAGCTCACCACCCGGACAGGGAAGGGGGGAGACCCAGTACTTC. It specifies CASSPPGQGRGETQYF.

This clonotype came up many times. V usage is TRBV2 and J usage is TRBJ2-4; D gene unclear. This CDR3 comprises 13 residues. V was trimmed by 4 bases and J by 9 bases, leaving 13 bases between them. From germline, CDR1 is SNHLY and CDR2 FYNNEI. The CDR3: CASSGTELGIQYF. DNA of the CDR3: TGTGCCAGCAGTGGTACGGAATTAGGCATTCAGTACTTC.

This clonotype showed up many times. The chain is built from TRBV7-2 and TRBJ1-6; D not resolved. V lost 2 bases to trimming and J lost 10 bases, with 12 bases between them. The CDR3 runs to 14 residues. Germline V lookup: CDR1 SGHTA, CDR2 FQGNSA. The CDR3 sequence is CASSLLLRDSPLHF. CDR3 coding DNA: TGTGCCAGCAGCTTACTCCTAAGAGACTCACCCCTCCACTTT.

This clonotype has a handful of counts. The V gene is TRBV25-1, the J gene TRBJ2-3, with 12 nucleotides matching TRBD1. Germline V gene sequence: CDR1 MGHDK, CDR2 SYGVNS. V gave up 3 bases and J gave up 3 bases; unmatched junction bases: 4. The CDR3 loop spans 16 amino acids. The CDR3 DNA follows: TGTGCCAGCAGTGAGGGGACAGGGGGCATAACAGATACGCAGTATTTT. It translates to CASSEGTGGITDTQYF.

Concerning this clonotype: A much larger clone sits a single nucleotide away, making a read error possible. This chain uses TRBV12-3 or TRBV12-4 with TRBJ2-3; 7 bases agree with TRBD1. The J call may be in error: the DNA end matches TRBJ2-5 better. The CDR3 length is 13 residues. The CDR3 loop reads CASSRSGGEAQYF. In nucleotides, the CDR3 is TGTGCCAGCAGTCGATCAGGGGGAGAGGCCCAGTACTTC.

The chain is built from TRBV6-1 and TRBJ2-1, with 15 bases lining up with TRBD2. This CDR3 comprises 17 residues. Trimming at V came to 7 bases and at J to 6 bases, leaving 10 bases not matched to a gene. In germline, CDR1 is MNHNS, CDR2 SASEGT. In nucleotides, the CDR3 is TGTGCCAGCAAGGGACTAGCGGGGGGCCCGTCCATCAATGAGCAGTTCTTC. This encodes CASKGLAGGPSINEQFF.

This clonotype was recorded at least ten times. The CDR3 sequence is CASSLARLSSYNEQFF. For the CDR3, the DNA is TGTGCCAGCAGCTTAGCTCGTCTGAGCTCCTACAATGAGCAGTTCTTC. The chain is built from TRBV7-9 and TRBJ2-1; D gene unclear. Germline CDR1 is SEHNR and CDR2 is FQNEAQ (reference sequence). Trimming took 0 bases from V and 0 from J, leaving 9 bases between them. The CDR3 consists of 16 residues.

This clonotype was picked up many times. CDR3: CASNPTGITDTQYF. The CDR3 DNA sequence: TGTGCCAGCAATCCGACAGGGATCACAGATACGCAGTATTTT. V usage is TRBV12-3 or TRBV12-4 and J usage is TRBJ2-3; 7 positions match TRBD1. V dropped 7 bases and J dropped 2; count of bases not matched to a gene: 6. This CDR3 comprises 14 residues.

This clonotype showed up many times. This chain uses TRBV6-2 or TRBV6-3 with TRBJ2-1, with a tentative D call TRBD2 (7 bases). The V end lost 10 bases, the J end lost 2 bases, and 15 bases lay between the germline ends. The CDR3 is 14 residues long. Germline V gene data show CDR1 as MNHEY and CDR2 as SVGEGT. The DNA for the CDR3 is TGTGCCACATGGGAGGGGGGGGCCTACAATGAGCAGTTCTTC. Encoded protein: CATWEGGAYNEQFF.

In its sample, this clonotype was seen many times. V gene TRBV5-1 combines with J gene TRBJ2-1; maybe TRBD2 (6 bases). Trimming took off 1 base at V and 5 bases at J, with 13 bases between the two ends. Germline values: CDR1 SGHRS, CDR2 YFSETQ. The CDR3 length is 15 residues. CDR3 sequence: CASSLNPGGHNEQFF. The CDR3 nucleotides read TGCGCCAGCAGCTTGAATCCCGGGGGTCACAATGAGCAGTTCTTC. The entire variable domain, with the rest obtained from reference TRBV5-1 and TRBJ2-1, is as follows: KAGVTQTPRYLIKTRGQQVTLSCSPISGHRSVSWYQQTPGQGLQFLFEYFSETQRNKGNFPGRFSGRQFSNSRSEMNVSTLELGDSALYLCASSLNPGGHNEQFFGPGTRLTVL.

This clonotype was seen ten or more times. The chain couples TRBV6-1 to TRBJ2-7, with D maybe TRBD2 (6 bases). This CDR3 is 14 amino acids long. V lost 7 bases and J 0 bases, leaving 13 bases between the germline ends. The germline CDR1 and CDR2 sequences are MNHNS and SASEGT. This chain's CDR3 is CASNTRDGSYEQYF. In nucleotides, the CDR3 is TGTGCCAGCAACACGCGGGACGGCTCCTACGAGCAGTACTTC.

The chain employs TRBV10-2 and TRBJ1-2, with 9 positions matching TRBD1. In germline, CDR1 is WSHSY, CDR2 SAAADI. V was pared by 1 base and J by 2 bases, with 5 bases of the junction left unmatched. This CDR3 spans 16 amino acids. In DNA, the CDR3 is TGCGCCAGCAGTGAGTTGGGAACAGGGGGCAACTATGGCTACACCTTC. As protein: CASSELGTGGNYGYTF.